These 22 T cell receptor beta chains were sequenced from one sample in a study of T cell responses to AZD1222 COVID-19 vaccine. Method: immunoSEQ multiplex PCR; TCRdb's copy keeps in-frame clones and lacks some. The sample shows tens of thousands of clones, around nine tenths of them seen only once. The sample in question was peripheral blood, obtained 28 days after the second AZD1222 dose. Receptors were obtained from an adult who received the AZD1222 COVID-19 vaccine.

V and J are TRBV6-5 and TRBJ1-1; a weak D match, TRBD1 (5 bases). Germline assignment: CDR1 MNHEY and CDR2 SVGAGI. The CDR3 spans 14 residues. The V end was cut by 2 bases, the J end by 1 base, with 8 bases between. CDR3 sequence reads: CASSYGTKNTEAFF. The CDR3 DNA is TGTGCCAGCAGTTACGGGACCAAGAACACTGAAGCTTTCTTT.

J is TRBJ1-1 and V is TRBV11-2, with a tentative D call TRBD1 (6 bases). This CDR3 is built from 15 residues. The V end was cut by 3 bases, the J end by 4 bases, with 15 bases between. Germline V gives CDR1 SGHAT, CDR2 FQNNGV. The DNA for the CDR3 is TGTGCCAGCAGCTTCGAGGGGGGGCGCGGCACTGAAGCTTTCTTT. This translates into CASSFEGGRGTEAFF.

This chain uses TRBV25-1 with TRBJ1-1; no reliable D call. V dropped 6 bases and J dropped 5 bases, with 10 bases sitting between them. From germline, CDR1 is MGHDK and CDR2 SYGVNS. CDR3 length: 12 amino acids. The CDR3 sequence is CASRDGITEAFF. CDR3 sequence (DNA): TGTGCCAGCAGGGACGGAATAACTGAAGCTTTCTTT. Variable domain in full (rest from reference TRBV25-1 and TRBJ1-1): EADIYQTPRYLVIGTGKKITLECSQTMGHDKMYWYQQDPGMELHLIHYSYGVNSTEKGDLSSESTVSRIRTEHFPLTLESARPSHTSQYLCASRDGITEAFFGQGTRLTVV.

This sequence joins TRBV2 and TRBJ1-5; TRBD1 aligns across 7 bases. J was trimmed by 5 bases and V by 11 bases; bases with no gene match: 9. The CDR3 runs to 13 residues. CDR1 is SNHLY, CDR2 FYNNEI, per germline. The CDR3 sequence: CADRQGEDQPQHF. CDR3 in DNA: TGTGCCGATCGACAGGGTGAGGATCAGCCCCAGCATTTT.

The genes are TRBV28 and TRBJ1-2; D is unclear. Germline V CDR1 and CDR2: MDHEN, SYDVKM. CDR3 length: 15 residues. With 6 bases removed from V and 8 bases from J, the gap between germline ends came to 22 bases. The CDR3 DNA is TGTGCCAGCAGACCGAATTCGGACGACCGGTGGGGCTACACCTTC. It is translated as CASRPNSDDRWGYTF.

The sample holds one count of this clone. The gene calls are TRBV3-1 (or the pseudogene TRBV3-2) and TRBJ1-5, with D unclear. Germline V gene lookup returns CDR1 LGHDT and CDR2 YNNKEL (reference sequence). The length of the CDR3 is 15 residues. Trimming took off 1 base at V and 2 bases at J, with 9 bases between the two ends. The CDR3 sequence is CASSQGEVGNQPQHF. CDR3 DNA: TGTGCCAGCAGCCAAGGGGAGGTTGGCAATCAGCCCCAGCATTTT.

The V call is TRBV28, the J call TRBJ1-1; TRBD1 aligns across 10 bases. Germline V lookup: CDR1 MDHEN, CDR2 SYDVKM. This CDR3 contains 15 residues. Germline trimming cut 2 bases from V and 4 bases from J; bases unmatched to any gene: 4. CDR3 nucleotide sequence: TGTGCCAGCAGTTTACCCCGGACAGGGGGCACTGAAGCTTTCTTT. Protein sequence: CASSLPRTGGTEAFF.

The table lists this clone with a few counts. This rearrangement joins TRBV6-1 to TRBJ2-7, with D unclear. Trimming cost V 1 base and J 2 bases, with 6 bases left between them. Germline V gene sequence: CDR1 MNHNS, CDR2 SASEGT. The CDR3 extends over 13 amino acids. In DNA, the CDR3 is TGTGCCAGCAGTGAAGGTTTTCCCTACGAGCAGTACTTC. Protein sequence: CASSEGFPYEQYF.

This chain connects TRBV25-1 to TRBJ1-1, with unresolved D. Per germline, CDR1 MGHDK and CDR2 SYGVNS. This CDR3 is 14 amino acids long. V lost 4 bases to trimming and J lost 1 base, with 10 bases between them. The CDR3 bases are TGTGCCAGCAGTGGTAATACAAGGAACACTGAAGCTTTCTTT. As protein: CASSGNTRNTEAFF.

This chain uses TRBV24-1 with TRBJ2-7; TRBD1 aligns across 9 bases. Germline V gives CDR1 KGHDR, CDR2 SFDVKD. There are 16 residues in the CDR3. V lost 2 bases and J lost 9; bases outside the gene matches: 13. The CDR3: CATSDSLGQGTGGQYF. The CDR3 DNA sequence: TGTGCCACCAGTGATTCCCTCGGACAGGGGACGGGGGGGCAGTACTTC.

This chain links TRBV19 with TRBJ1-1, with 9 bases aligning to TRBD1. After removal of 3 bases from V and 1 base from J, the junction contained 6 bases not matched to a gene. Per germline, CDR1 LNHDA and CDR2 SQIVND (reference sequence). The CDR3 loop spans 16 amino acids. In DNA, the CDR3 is TGTGCCAGTAGTATCCCACCGGGACAGGGGAACACTGAAGCTTTCTTT. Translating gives CASSIPPGQGNTEAFF.

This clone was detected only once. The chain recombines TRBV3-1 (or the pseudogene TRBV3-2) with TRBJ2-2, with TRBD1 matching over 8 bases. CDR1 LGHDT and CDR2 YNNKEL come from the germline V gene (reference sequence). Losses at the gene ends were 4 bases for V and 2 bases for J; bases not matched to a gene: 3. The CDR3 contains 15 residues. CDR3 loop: CASSPGQGNTGELFF. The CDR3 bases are TGTGCCAGCAGCCCTGGACAGGGAAACACCGGGGAGCTGTTTTTT.

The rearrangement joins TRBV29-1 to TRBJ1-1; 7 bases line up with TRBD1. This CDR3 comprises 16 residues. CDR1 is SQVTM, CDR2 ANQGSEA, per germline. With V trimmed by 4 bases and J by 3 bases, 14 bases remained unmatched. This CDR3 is CSVVGRGDRLHTEAFF. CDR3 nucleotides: TGCAGCGTTGTGGGACGGGGGGACAGATTGCACACTGAAGCTTTCTTT.

The CDR3 DNA reads as TGTGCCAGCAGTACAACGACGGCTATGAACACTGAAGCTTTCTTT. Translation: CASSTTTAMNTEAFF. The gene calls are TRBV6-6 and TRBJ1-1; no clear D gene. There are 15 residues in the CDR3. The V gene's germline CDR1 is MNHNY and CDR2 SVGAGI (reference sequence). The V end was cut by 5 bases, the J end by 0 bases, with 13 bases between.

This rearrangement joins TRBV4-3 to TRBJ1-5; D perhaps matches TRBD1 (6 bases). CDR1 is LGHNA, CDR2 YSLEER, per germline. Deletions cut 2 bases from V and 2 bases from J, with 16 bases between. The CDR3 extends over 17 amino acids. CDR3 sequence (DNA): TGCGCCAGCAGCCAAACCCGCCAGGGGTCGGGCAATCAGCCCCAGCATTTT. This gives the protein CASSQTRQGSGNQPQHF.

The CDR3 DNA sequence: TGTGCCAGCACACCGAATACGCAGTATTTT. Translating gives CASTPNTQYF. The J gene is TRBJ2-3, the V gene TRBV21-1. TRBV21-1 is a pseudogene. There are 10 residues in the CDR3.

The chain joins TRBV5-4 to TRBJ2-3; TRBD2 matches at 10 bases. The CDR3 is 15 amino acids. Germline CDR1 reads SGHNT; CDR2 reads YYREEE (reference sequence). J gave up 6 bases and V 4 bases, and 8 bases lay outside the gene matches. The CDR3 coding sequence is TGTGCCAGCAGCCGAGGACTAGCGGAAAAGGATACGCAGTATTTT. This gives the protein CASSRGLAEKDTQYF. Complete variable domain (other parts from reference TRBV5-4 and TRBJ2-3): ETGVTQSPTHLIKTRGQQVTLRCSSQSGHNTVSWYQQALGQGPQFIFQYYREEENGRGNFPPRFSGLQFPNYSSELNVNALELDDSALYLCASSRGLAEKDTQYFGPGTRLTVL.

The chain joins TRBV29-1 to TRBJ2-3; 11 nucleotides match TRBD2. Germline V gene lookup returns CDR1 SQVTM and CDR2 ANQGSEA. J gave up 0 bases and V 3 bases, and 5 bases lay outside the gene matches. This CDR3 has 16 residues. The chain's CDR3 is CSVEDRLAGSTDTQYF. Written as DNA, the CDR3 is TGCAGCGTTGAGGATAGACTAGCGGGGAGCACAGATACGCAGTATTTT.

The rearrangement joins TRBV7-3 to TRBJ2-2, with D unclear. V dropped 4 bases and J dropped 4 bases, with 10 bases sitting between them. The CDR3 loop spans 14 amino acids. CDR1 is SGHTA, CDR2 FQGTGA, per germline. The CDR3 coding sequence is TGTGCCAGCAGCTCTCGGACGGCCACCGGGGAGCTGTTTTTT. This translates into CASSSRTATGELFF. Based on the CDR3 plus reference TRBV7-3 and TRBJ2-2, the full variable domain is GAGVSQTPSNKVTEKGKYVELRCDPISGHTALYWYRQSLGQGPEFLIYFQGTGAADDSGLPNDRFFAVRPEGSVSTLKIQRTERGDSAVYLCASSSRTATGELFFGEGSRLTVL.

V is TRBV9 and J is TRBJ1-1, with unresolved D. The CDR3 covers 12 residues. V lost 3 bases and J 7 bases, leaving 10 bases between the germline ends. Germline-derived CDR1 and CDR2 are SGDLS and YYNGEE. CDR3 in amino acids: CASSADGLEAFF. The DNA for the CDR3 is TGTGCCAGCAGCGCTGACGGCCTTGAAGCTTTCTTT.

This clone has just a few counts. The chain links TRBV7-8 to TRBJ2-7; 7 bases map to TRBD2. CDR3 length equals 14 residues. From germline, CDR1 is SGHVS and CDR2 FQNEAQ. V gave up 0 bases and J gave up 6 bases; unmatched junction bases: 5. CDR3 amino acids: CASSLARGVIEQYF. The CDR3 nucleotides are TGTGCCAGCAGCTTAGCACGGGGGGTCATCGAGCAGTACTTC.

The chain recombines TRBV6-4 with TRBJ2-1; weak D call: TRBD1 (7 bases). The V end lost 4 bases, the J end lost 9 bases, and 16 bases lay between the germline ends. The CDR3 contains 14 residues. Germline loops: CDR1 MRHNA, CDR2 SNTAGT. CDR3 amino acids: CASSVWQGGGEQFF. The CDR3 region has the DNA TGTGCCAGCAGTGTGTGGCAGGGGGGTGGTGAGCAGTTCTTC.